The 17 T cell receptor beta chains in this list originate from one sample, sequenced in a study of CD8 T cell repertoires and HIV-1 epitope variants (dated by TCRdb to 2020 to 2021). These TCRs are of unknown antigen specificity. To prepare the library, the immunoSEQ multiplex PCR assay was applied. TCRdb obtained this table from immuneACCESS and retained in-frame rearrangements with V and J assigned. These tables miss some clones; where compared with another copy, unresolved V genes account for less than half of the shortfall, and the remainder is unexplained. The sample has thousands of clones on record, 50% to 75% of them singletons. The ten top clones hold roughly two fifths of the sample. The sample comprised cultured CD8+ T cells derived from PBMCs. Receptors were obtained from a male donor with HIV.

The chain couples TRBV7-2 to TRBJ1-1; D unresolved. The ends were cut back, 0 bases at V and 0 bases at J, with 11 bases in the middle. CDR3 length: 16 amino acids. Germline V lookup: CDR1 SGHTA, CDR2 FQGNSA. The CDR3 protein is CASSLASFALNTEAFF. The CDR3 DNA sequence: TGTGCCAGCAGCTTAGCAAGTTTTGCGTTGAACACTGAAGCTTTCTTT.

Relative to its sample, this clone is hyperexpanded. The V call is TRBV4-1, the J call TRBJ1-2; D unclear. The CDR3 has 16 residues. The V gene lost 0 bases and the J gene lost 3 bases, with 14 bases spanning the gap. Per germline, CDR1 MGHRA and CDR2 YSYEKL. CDR3 region: CASSQDPPDLDYGYTF. The CDR3 DNA reads TGCGCCAGCAGCCAAGATCCCCCAGACTTGGACTATGGCTACACCTTC.

The rearrangement links TRBV4-1 to TRBJ2-3, with 11 bases lining up with TRBD1. The V gene end was trimmed by 0 bases and the J gene end by 2 bases; junction bases not matched to a gene: 4. The length of the CDR3 is 17 residues. The V gene's germline CDR1 is MGHRA and CDR2 YSYEKL. The CDR3 protein is CASSQEGDRGYTDTQYF. DNA for the CDR3: TGCGCCAGCAGCCAAGAGGGGGACAGGGGGTACACAGATACGCAGTATTTT.

The V gene is TRBV5-4, the J gene TRBJ2-1; 8 bases agree with TRBD2. V lost 2 bases, J lost 6 bases, and 1 base stayed unmatched. The germline V gene encodes CDR1 SGHNT and CDR2 YYREEE (reference sequence). The CDR3 has 13 amino acids. CDR3 loop: CASSFGGGNEQFF. CDR3 DNA sequence: TGTGCCAGCAGCTTCGGGGGGGGCAATGAGCAGTTCTTC.

This chain joins TRBV6-5 and TRBJ2-1; 8 bases are shared with TRBD2. Germline CDR1 and CDR2: MNHEY and SVGAGI. The CDR3 extends over 15 amino acids. After removal of 3 bases from V and 7 bases from J, the junction contained 8 bases not matched to a gene. The CDR3 nucleotides are TGTGCCAGCAGTTATGGTGCGGGAGGTGGAAATGAGCAGTTCTTC. Its translation: CASSYGAGGGNEQFF.

The table lists this clone with a count of one. One end of the junction is discordant with germline, which a read error may explain. The rearrangement uses TRBV7-7 and TRBJ2-1, with D maybe TRBD1 (5 bases). The CDR3 contains 15 residues. Germline V gene data show CDR1 as SSHAT and CDR2 as FNYEAQ (reference sequence). CDR3 DNA sequence: TGTGCTAGCAGGGTGGTCTCCGAAGGGGTCAATGAGCAGTTCTTC. The encoded protein is CASRVVSEGVNEQFF.

Only a few counts were recorded for this clone. The chain is built from TRBV19 and TRBJ2-7; D is tentatively TRBD1 or TRBD2 (6 bases each). V lost 5 bases and J 5 bases, leaving 16 bases between the germline ends. This CDR3 is built from 14 residues. The germline gives CDR1 LNHDA, CDR2 SQIVND (reference sequence). CDR3 DNA sequence: TGTGCCAGTAGTTTGTCCTCGGGGGCGGACGAGCAGTACTTC. The encoded protein is CASSLSSGADEQYF. The full variable domain, its missing parts supplied by reference TRBV19 and TRBJ2-7, is DGGITQSPKYLFRKEGQNVTLSCEQNLNHDAMYWYRQDPGQGLRLIYYSQIVNDFQKGDIAEGYSVSREKKESFPLTVTSAQKNPTAFYLCASSLSSGADEQYFGPGTRLTVT.

The V gene is TRBV9, the J gene TRBJ2-3; a weak D match, TRBD1 (8 bases). The V end lost 3 bases, the J end lost 2 bases, and 25 bases lay between the germline ends. Germline V gene lookup returns CDR1 SGDLS and CDR2 YYNGEE. This CDR3 spans 19 amino acids. CDR3 region: CASSEEGGWTGSVTDTQYF. CDR3 sequence (DNA): TGTGCCAGCAGCGAGGAGGGGGGGTGGACAGGGTCGGTCACAGATACGCAGTATTTT. Full variable domain (rest looked up from reference TRBV9 and TRBJ2-3): DSGVTQTPKHLITATGQRVTLRCSPRSGDLSVYWYQQSLDQGLQFLIQYYNGEERAKGNILERFSAQQFPDLHSELNLSSLELGDSALYFCASSEEGGWTGSVTDTQYFGPGTRLTVL.

In this sample, this clone turned up a few times. This chain links TRBV28 with TRBJ1-4; weak D call: TRBD1 (6 bases). Germline V gene data show CDR1 as MDHEN and CDR2 as SYDVKM. Trimming shortened V by 6 bases and J by 8 bases, and 13 bases separated the two germline ends. The CDR3 extends over 13 amino acids. CDR3 sequence (DNA): TGTGCCAGCAGCCCTTCCGGGGGCGAAAAACTGTTTTTT. Residues: CASSPSGGEKLFF. The full variable domain, in which reference TRBV28 and TRBJ1-4 provide the parts outside the CDR3, is DVKVTQSSRYLVKRTGEKVFLECVQDMDHENMFWYRQDPGLGLRLIYFSYDVKMKEKGDIPEGYSVSREKKERFSLILESASTNQTSMYLCASSPSGGEKLFFGSGTQLSVL.

This clone was observed a few times. The gene calls are TRBV2 and TRBJ1-5; D call uncertain. The CDR3 runs to 13 residues. V was clipped by 7 bases and J by 1 base, with 8 bases between them. The germline CDR1 and CDR2 sequences are SNHLY and FYNNEI. CDR3 residues: CASKSFSNQPQHF. The CDR3 coding sequence is TGTGCCAGCAAATCCTTCAGCAATCAGCCCCAGCATTTT.

This chain connects TRBV7-8 to TRBJ2-3; TRBD1 matches 8 bases. Germline V CDR1 and CDR2: SGHVS, FQNEAQ. With 5 bases clipped from V and 1 base from J, the junction kept 8 bases outside the gene matches. CDR3 size: 16 residues. The CDR3 reads CASSPQTGVRTDTQYF. In DNA, the CDR3 is TGTGCCAGCAGCCCGCAGACAGGGGTACGCACAGATACGCAGTATTTT. The full variable domain, its missing parts supplied by reference TRBV7-8 and TRBJ2-3, is GAGVSQSPRYKVAKRGQDVALRCDPISGHVSLFWYQQALGQGPEFLTYFQNEAQLDKSGLPSDRFFAERPEGSVSTLKIQRTQQEDSAVYLCASSPQTGVRTDTQYFGPGTRLTVL.

The chain uses TRBV4-1 and TRBJ2-3; possibly TRBD2 for D (6 bases). The germline V gene has CDR1 MGHRA and CDR2 YSYEKL. The CDR3 has 15 residues. V lost 1 base, J lost 4 bases, and 12 bases lay in between. The CDR3 region has the DNA TGCGCCAGCAGCCAAGTGTGGCGGGGCGCAGATACGCAGTATTTT. This translates into CASSQVWRGADTQYF.

The DNA for the CDR3 is TGTGCCAGCAGCTTGGGGGCAGCAATGAACACTGAAGCTTTCTTT. Amino acid sequence: CASSLGAAMNTEAFF. The V and J genes are TRBV5-6 and TRBJ1-1; no clear D. V was pared by 0 bases and J by 0 bases, with 9 bases between. This CDR3 has 15 amino acids. Germline CDR1 is SGHDT and CDR2 is YYEEEE.

This chain connects TRBV28 to TRBJ2-2; D not resolved. CDR1 MDHEN and CDR2 SYDVKM come from the germline V gene. Deletions cut 5 bases from V and 3 bases from J, with 16 bases between. The CDR3 is 16 amino acids. CDR3 protein: CASSPTWATDTGELFF. CDR3 in DNA: TGTGCCAGCAGTCCCACTTGGGCCACCGACACCGGGGAGCTGTTTTTT. The complete variable domain, with remaining parts taken from reference TRBV28 and TRBJ2-2, reads DVKVTQSSRYLVKRTGEKVFLECVQDMDHENMFWYRQDPGLGLRLIYFSYDVKMKEKGDIPEGYSVSREKKERFSLILESASTNQTSMYLCASSPTWATDTGELFFGEGSRLTVL.

The chain is built from TRBV19 and TRBJ1-1; TRBD1 matches 8 bases. V dropped 11 bases and J dropped 11; count of bases not matched to a gene: 10. The CDR3 has 11 amino acids. The germline gives CDR1 LNHDA, CDR2 SQIVND (reference sequence). CDR3 protein: CAFSGGAGAFF. The DNA for the CDR3 is TGTGCCTTCTCAGGGGGCGCGGGGGCTTTCTTT.

This chain uses TRBV9 with TRBJ2-7; 10 positions agree with TRBD1. J was trimmed by 5 bases and V by 1 base; bases with no gene match: 6. Germline V gene lookup returns CDR1 SGDLS and CDR2 YYNGEE. CDR3 length: 15 residues. DNA of the CDR3: TGTGCCAGCAGCGTATCGGGACAGGGGACCCACGAGCAGTACTTC. It specifies CASSVSGQGTHEQYF. Full variable domain (outside the CDR3, taken from reference TRBV9 and TRBJ2-7): DSGVTQTPKHLITATGQRVTLRCSPRSGDLSVYWYQQSLDQGLQFLIQYYNGEERAKGNILERFSAQQFPDLHSELNLSSLELGDSALYFCASSVSGQGTHEQYFGPGTRLTVT.

This clone was recorded a few times. The rearrangement uses TRBV28 and TRBJ2-2, with a weak D call TRBD1 (6 bases). Between the trimmed V and J ends, which lost 3 bases and 4 bases, there was a span of 12 bases. The CDR3 loop spans 15 amino acids. Germline loops: CDR1 MDHEN, CDR2 SYDVKM. The CDR3 here is CASSLQGSTTGELFF. CDR3 nucleotides: TGTGCCAGCAGTTTGCAGGGGAGTACCACCGGGGAGCTGTTTTTT. Variable domain in full (rest from reference TRBV28 and TRBJ2-2): DVKVTQSSRYLVKRTGEKVFLECVQDMDHENMFWYRQDPGLGLRLIYFSYDVKMKEKGDIPEGYSVSREKKERFSLILESASTNQTSMYLCASSLQGSTTGELFFGEGSRLTVL.